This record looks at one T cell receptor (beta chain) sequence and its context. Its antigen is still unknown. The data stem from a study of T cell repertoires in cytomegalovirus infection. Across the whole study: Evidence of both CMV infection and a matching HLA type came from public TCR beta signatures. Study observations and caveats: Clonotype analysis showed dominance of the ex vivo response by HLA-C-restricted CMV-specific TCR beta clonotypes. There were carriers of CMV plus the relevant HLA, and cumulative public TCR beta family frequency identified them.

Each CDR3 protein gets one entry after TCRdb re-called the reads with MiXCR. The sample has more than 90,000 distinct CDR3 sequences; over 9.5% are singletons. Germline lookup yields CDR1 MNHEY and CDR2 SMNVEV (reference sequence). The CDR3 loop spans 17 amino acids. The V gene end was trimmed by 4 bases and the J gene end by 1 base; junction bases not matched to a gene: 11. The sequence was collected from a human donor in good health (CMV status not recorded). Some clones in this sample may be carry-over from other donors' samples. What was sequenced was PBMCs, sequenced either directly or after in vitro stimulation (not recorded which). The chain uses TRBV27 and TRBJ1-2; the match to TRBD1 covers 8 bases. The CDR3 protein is CASSSLYQGQDNYGYTF. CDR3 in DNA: TGTGCCAGCAGTTCACTATATCAGGGACAGGATAACTATGGCTACACCTTC.